Following are 27 T cell receptor beta chains from one sample sequenced in a study of T cell responses to AZD1222 COVID-19 vaccine. Profiling relied on immunoSEQ multiplex PCR, and the TCRdb table lists in-frame clones only, not all of them. Altogether 110,000 to 150,000 clones are present, around 88% being singletons, with the ten largest covering roughly 3%. The input for sequencing was peripheral blood, taken on day 0 of AZD1222 vaccination. These receptors originate from an adult in good health.

The chain is built from TRBV9 and TRBJ2-3, with D unclear. CDR1 is SGDLS, CDR2 YYNGEE, per germline. The CDR3 has 12 amino acids. V was pared by 2 bases and J by 5 bases, with 6 bases between. The CDR3 region has the DNA TGTGCCAGCAGCGTCCAAGAAGATACGCAGTATTTT. It codes for CASSVQEDTQYF.

The V call is TRBV27, the J call TRBJ1-1; a weak D match, TRBD1 (5 bases). This CDR3 has 13 residues. From germline, CDR1 is MNHEY and CDR2 SMNVEV (reference sequence). Trimming pared 6 bases from V and 1 base from J, leaving 9 bases between. In DNA form, the CDR3 reads TGTGCCAGCAGCCTGACAGAGAACACTGAAGCTTTCTTT. Encoded protein: CASSLTENTEAFF.

CDR3 residues: CASSLGVRANYGYTF. The DNA for the CDR3 is TGTGCCAGCAGCTTGGGGGTCAGAGCTAACTATGGCTACACCTTC. The chain links TRBV11-2 to TRBJ1-2, with D possibly TRBD1 on 5 matching bases. The CDR3 extends over 15 amino acids. The ends were cut back, 3 bases at V and 0 bases at J, with 11 bases in the middle. Per the germline V gene, CDR1 is SGHAT and CDR2 is FQNNGV.

This chain joins TRBV4-1 and TRBJ2-7; 11 bases agree with TRBD2. Germline trimming cut 4 bases from V and 2 bases from J; bases unmatched to any gene: 10. The CDR3 contains 17 residues. The germline CDR1 and CDR2 sequences are MGHRA and YSYEKL. The CDR3 protein is CASSPTSGKFVPYEQYF. The CDR3 nucleotides read TGCGCCAGCAGCCCGACTAGCGGGAAGTTTGTCCCCTACGAGCAGTACTTC.

The chain employs TRBV5-8 and TRBJ1-5; perhaps TRBD1 as D (5 bases). The CDR3 spans 16 residues. Germline CDR1 SGHTS, CDR2 YDEGEE. The ends were cut back, 0 bases at V and 6 bases at J, with 16 bases in the middle. The CDR3 sequence is CASSLGIGGGSQPQHF. DNA of the CDR3: TGTGCCAGCAGCTTGGGCATCGGGGGAGGGAGTCAGCCCCAGCATTTT.

This chain joins TRBV9 and TRBJ1-4; the D is unclear. Germline V gives CDR1 SGDLS, CDR2 YYNGEE. This CDR3 is 13 amino acids long. Trimming removed 3 bases at V and 10 bases at J, with 13 bases between. CDR3 sequence: CASSGVNGAKLFF. CDR3 nucleotide sequence: TGTGCCAGCAGCGGCGTAAATGGCGCAAAACTGTTTTTT. Variable domain in full (rest from reference TRBV9 and TRBJ1-4): DSGVTQTPKHLITATGQRVTLRCSPRSGDLSVYWYQQSLDQGLQFLIQYYNGEERAKGNILERFSAQQFPDLHSELNLSSLELGDSALYFCASSGVNGAKLFFGSGTQLSVL.

The CDR3: CASSYEASGYNEQFF. The DNA for the CDR3 is TGTGCCAGCAGTTACGAGGCTAGCGGCTACAATGAGCAGTTCTTC. The chain recombines TRBV6-2 or TRBV6-3 with TRBJ2-1; 7 bases match TRBD2. The V and J ends lost 2 bases and 3 bases, in that order; junction bases with no gene match: 4. The length of the CDR3 is 15 residues. The germline V gene encodes CDR1 MNHEY and CDR2 SVGEGT.

The chain couples TRBV7-2 to TRBJ2-1; D is undetermined. V gave up 4 bases and J gave up 8 bases, with 18 bases separating them. CDR3 length: 15 residues. Germline V gives CDR1 SGHTA, CDR2 FQGNSA. The CDR3 protein is CASSSPSRQRYEQFF. The CDR3 DNA follows: TGTGCCAGCAGCTCCCCCTCTCGCCAGCGCTATGAGCAGTTCTTC.

This clone was observed a handful of times. The CDR3 DNA sequence: TGTGCCAGCATTCTGCGGCCCTGGGACAGCGATTTAGAGAACACTGAAGCTTTCTTT. It encodes CASILRPWDSDLENTEAFF. V usage is TRBV27 and J usage is TRBJ1-1; TRBD1 aligns across 7 bases. Germline V gene lookup returns CDR1 MNHEY and CDR2 SMNVEV (reference sequence). The CDR3 has 19 amino acids. Trimming removed 7 bases from V and 1 base from J; junction bases left unmatched: 21.

The CDR3 is CASSLLTGGSGYTF. CDR3 bases: TGTGCCAGCAGTTTATTGACAGGGGGTTCTGGCTACACCTTC. The chain employs TRBV28 and TRBJ1-2, with 9 bases lining up with TRBD1. The CDR3 is 14 amino acids. V was pared by 1 base and J by 7 bases, with 4 bases of the junction left unmatched. CDR1 and CDR2 from the germline V gene are MDHEN and SYDVKM.

The chain is built from TRBV4-2 and TRBJ2-2; possibly TRBD2 for D (5 bases). Germline assignment: CDR1 LGHNA and CDR2 YNFKEQ. V was trimmed by 4 bases and J by 5 bases, leaving 11 bases between them. This CDR3 has 14 amino acids. CDR3 bases: TGTGCCAGCAGCCCAGTCACGGGAACCGGGGAGCTGTTTTTT. As protein: CASSPVTGTGELFF.

This chain links TRBV4-2 with TRBJ2-5; D not certain. The germline V and J ends were trimmed by 0 bases and 4 bases, with 9 bases remaining between them. The CDR3 runs to 14 residues. Germline V gene sequence: CDR1 LGHNA, CDR2 YNFKEQ. CDR3 sequence: CASSQDRMGETQYF. The CDR3 coding sequence is TGTGCCAGCAGCCAAGATCGGATGGGAGAGACCCAGTACTTC.

This clone was found a few times. The chain couples TRBV19 to TRBJ1-2, with D unclear. V dropped 6 bases and J dropped 6 bases, with 11 bases sitting between them. The CDR3 extends over 12 amino acids. Germline V CDR1 and CDR2: LNHDA, SQIVND (reference sequence). The CDR3 DNA reads TGTGCCAGTAGCCTAGGGCATGATGGCTACACCTTC. This codes for CASSLGHDGYTF.

The chain joins TRBV15 to TRBJ2-1; 8 bases match TRBD2. Germline V lookup: CDR1 LNHNV, CDR2 YYDKDF (reference sequence). Unmatched junction bases numbered 11, after V lost 8 bases and J lost 5 bases. The CDR3 spans 15 residues. CDR3 sequence: CATGLAGGLNNEQFF. CDR3 in DNA: TGTGCCACCGGGCTGGCGGGAGGTCTGAACAATGAGCAGTTCTTC.

This clone was counted a few times. V and J are TRBV7-9 and TRBJ1-1; 7 bases line up with TRBD1. Germline values: CDR1 SEHNR, CDR2 FQNEAQ (reference sequence). This CDR3 spans 15 amino acids. Trimming removed 6 bases from V and 7 bases from J; junction bases left unmatched: 14. The CDR3 bases are TGTGCCAGCAGGGACACTACGACAGGGATCGGTGAAGCTTTCTTT. Translated: CASRDTTTGIGEAFF.

The V gene is TRBV6-2 or TRBV6-3, the J gene TRBJ1-5; TRBD1 might be the D (5 bases). The CDR3 extends over 14 amino acids. The germline V gene has CDR1 MNHEY and CDR2 SVGEGT. Trimming removed 4 bases from V and 4 bases from J, with 11 bases in between. The CDR3 reads CASSFGGENQPQHF. Written as DNA, the CDR3 is TGTGCCAGCAGTTTCGGGGGTGAAAATCAGCCCCAGCATTTT.

The CDR3 protein is CATSRGQGLNYEQYF. CDR3 bases: TGTGCCACCAGCAGAGGACAGGGCCTAAACTACGAGCAGTACTTC. This chain connects TRBV15 to TRBJ2-7; 7 bases agree with TRBD1. The V and J ends lost 1 base and 3 bases, in that order; junction bases with no gene match: 6. Germline V gene lookup returns CDR1 LNHNV and CDR2 YYDKDF (reference sequence). CDR3 length equals 15 residues.

The table lists this clone with a few counts. The chain is built from TRBV3-1 (or the pseudogene TRBV3-2) and TRBJ2-1; D gene unclear. V lost 1 base and J 9 bases, leaving 4 bases between the germline ends. The CDR3 sequence is 11 residues long. CDR1 and CDR2 (germline): LGHDT, YNNKEL (reference sequence). The CDR3 DNA follows: TGTGCCAGCAGCCAAGTTACTGAGCAGTTCTTC. This encodes CASSQVTEQFF.

This sequence joins TRBV7-2 and TRBJ2-7; TRBD2 is a possible D gene (5 bases). Germline V CDR1 and CDR2: SGHTA, FQGNSA. The ends were cut back, 4 bases at V and 3 bases at J, with 13 bases in the middle. This CDR3 has 14 amino acids. This chain's CDR3 is CASSSDYPYYEQYF. CDR3 bases: TGTGCCAGCAGCTCCGACTATCCCTACTACGAGCAGTACTTC.

The table lists this clone with a count of one. CDR3 sequence (DNA): TGTGCCAGCAGTTCCTACAGGGGAGATACGCAGTATTTT. This sequence encodes CASSSYRGDTQYF. The genes are TRBV6-5 and TRBJ2-3; 7 nucleotides agree with TRBD1. This CDR3 spans 13 amino acids. The germline V gene has CDR1 MNHEY and CDR2 SVGAGI. Trimming cost V 4 bases and J 5 bases; bases outside gene matches: 3.

The V and J genes are TRBV29-1 and TRBJ2-1; TRBD2 might be the D (5 bases). This CDR3 is built from 16 residues. Germline loops: CDR1 SQVTM, CDR2 ANQGSEA. V was shortened by 6 bases and J by 0 bases, with 18 bases between the two germline ends. The CDR3 DNA sequence: TGCAGCGTCCCCAGAGGGCCCCGGAGCTCCTACAATGAGCAGTTCTTC. This codes for CSVPRGPRSSYNEQFF.

V is TRBV19 and J is TRBJ2-1; D may be TRBD1 (6 bases). The CDR3 spans 14 residues. From germline, CDR1 is LNHDA and CDR2 SQIVND (reference sequence). With 5 bases removed from V and 9 bases from J, the gap between germline ends came to 17 bases. The CDR3 DNA follows: TGTGCCAGTAGTCCCCCAAATACAGGGACTGAGCAGTTCTTC. Encoded protein: CASSPPNTGTEQFF.

The chain employs TRBV5-4 and TRBJ1-2; D is possibly TRBD1 (6 bases). This CDR3 spans 14 amino acids. Trimming took 2 bases from V and 3 from J, leaving 11 bases between them. Germline lookup yields CDR1 SGHNT and CDR2 YYREEE (reference sequence). DNA for the CDR3: TGTGCCAGCAGCTTACAGGGTATAGACTATGGCTACACCTTC. Translating it yields CASSLQGIDYGYTF.

The genes are TRBV5-1 and TRBJ2-2; 9 bases fit TRBD1. After removal of 7 bases from V and 7 bases from J, the junction contained 8 bases not matched to a gene. In germline, CDR1 is SGHRS, CDR2 YFSETQ. This CDR3 contains 14 residues. DNA of the CDR3: TGCGCCAGCGAGAGGACAGGGGTTAGCGGGGAGCTGTTTTTT. It codes for CASERTGVSGELFF.

This clone was picked up a small number of times. The chain is built from TRBV27 and TRBJ1-5, with a weak D call TRBD1 (6 bases). The germline V gene has CDR1 MNHEY and CDR2 SMNVEV (reference sequence). Trimming removed 6 bases from V and 2 bases from J, with 14 bases in between. The CDR3 covers 15 residues. The chain's CDR3 is CASRRGGPGNQPQHF. CDR3 nucleotide sequence: TGTGCCAGCAGGAGGGGGGGCCCGGGCAATCAGCCCCAGCATTTT.

This chain joins TRBV12-3 or TRBV12-4 and TRBJ2-3, with D hard to call. This CDR3 comprises 12 residues. V was shortened by 5 bases and J by 6 bases, with 9 bases between the two germline ends. The CDR3 DNA reads as TGTGCCAGCAGTCAAACGTCGGATACGCAGTATTTT. It yields the protein CASSQTSDTQYF.

The V call is TRBV19, the J call TRBJ1-1, with D unresolved. Trimming left V 4 bases short and J 1 base short, with 7 bases between. The CDR3 runs 13 residues. Per germline, CDR1 LNHDA and CDR2 SQIVND (reference sequence). CDR3 nucleotide sequence: TGTGCCAGTAGTAAGACGTGGAACACTGAAGCTTTCTTT. Protein sequence: CASSKTWNTEAFF.